This T cell receptor (beta chain) was documented in a study of vaccination and CD4 T cells after COVID-19. Across the whole study: Post-COVID draws followed diagnosis by a median around 92 days (range 35 to 161).

Oncomine TCR Beta short-read sequencing was applied to DNA from cultured CD4+ T cells. Once CD4+ T cells had been cultured, genomic DNA was extracted from them. TCRdb re-called the PCR reads with MiXCR, one entry per CDR3 protein. The sample has some 23,000 distinct CDR3 sequences, more than 40% seen once. The study's findings and limits: SARS-CoV-2-reactive clonotype medians increased from around 20 to 38, not significantly.

As to treatment: approximately nine-day PBMC culture with coronavirus spike peptide pools or control peptides (ViraFEST assay). This clonotype showed up just a few times. Its antigen is currently unknown. The input for sequencing was CD4+ T cells from blood, cultured in vitro, taken before SARS-CoV-2 vaccination. This receptor was obtained from a human donor who received a COVID-19 vaccine.

The CDR3 DNA reads as TGTGCCTGGAGTCTCACCCTCGGCACTGAAGCTTTCTTT. Protein product: CAWSLTLGTEAFF. The rearrangement joins TRBV30 to TRBJ1-1; D gene uncertain. The V gene lost 2 bases and the J gene lost 4 bases, with 11 bases spanning the gap. This CDR3 contains 13 residues. Germline CDR1 and CDR2: GTSNPN and SVGIG (reference sequence).